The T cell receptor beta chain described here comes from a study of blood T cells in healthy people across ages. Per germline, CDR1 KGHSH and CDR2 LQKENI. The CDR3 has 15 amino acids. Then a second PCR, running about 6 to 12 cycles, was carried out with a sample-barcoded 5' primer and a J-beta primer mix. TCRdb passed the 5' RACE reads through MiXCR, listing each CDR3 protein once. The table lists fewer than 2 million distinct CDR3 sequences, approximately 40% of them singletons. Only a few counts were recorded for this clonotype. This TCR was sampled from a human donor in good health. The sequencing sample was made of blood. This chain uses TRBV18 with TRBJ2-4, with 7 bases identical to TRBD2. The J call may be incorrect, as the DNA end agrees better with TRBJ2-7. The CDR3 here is CASSPLLRGLGEQYF. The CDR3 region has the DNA TGTGCCAGCTCACCATTGCTGCGGGGGTTGGGCGAGCAGTACTTC.